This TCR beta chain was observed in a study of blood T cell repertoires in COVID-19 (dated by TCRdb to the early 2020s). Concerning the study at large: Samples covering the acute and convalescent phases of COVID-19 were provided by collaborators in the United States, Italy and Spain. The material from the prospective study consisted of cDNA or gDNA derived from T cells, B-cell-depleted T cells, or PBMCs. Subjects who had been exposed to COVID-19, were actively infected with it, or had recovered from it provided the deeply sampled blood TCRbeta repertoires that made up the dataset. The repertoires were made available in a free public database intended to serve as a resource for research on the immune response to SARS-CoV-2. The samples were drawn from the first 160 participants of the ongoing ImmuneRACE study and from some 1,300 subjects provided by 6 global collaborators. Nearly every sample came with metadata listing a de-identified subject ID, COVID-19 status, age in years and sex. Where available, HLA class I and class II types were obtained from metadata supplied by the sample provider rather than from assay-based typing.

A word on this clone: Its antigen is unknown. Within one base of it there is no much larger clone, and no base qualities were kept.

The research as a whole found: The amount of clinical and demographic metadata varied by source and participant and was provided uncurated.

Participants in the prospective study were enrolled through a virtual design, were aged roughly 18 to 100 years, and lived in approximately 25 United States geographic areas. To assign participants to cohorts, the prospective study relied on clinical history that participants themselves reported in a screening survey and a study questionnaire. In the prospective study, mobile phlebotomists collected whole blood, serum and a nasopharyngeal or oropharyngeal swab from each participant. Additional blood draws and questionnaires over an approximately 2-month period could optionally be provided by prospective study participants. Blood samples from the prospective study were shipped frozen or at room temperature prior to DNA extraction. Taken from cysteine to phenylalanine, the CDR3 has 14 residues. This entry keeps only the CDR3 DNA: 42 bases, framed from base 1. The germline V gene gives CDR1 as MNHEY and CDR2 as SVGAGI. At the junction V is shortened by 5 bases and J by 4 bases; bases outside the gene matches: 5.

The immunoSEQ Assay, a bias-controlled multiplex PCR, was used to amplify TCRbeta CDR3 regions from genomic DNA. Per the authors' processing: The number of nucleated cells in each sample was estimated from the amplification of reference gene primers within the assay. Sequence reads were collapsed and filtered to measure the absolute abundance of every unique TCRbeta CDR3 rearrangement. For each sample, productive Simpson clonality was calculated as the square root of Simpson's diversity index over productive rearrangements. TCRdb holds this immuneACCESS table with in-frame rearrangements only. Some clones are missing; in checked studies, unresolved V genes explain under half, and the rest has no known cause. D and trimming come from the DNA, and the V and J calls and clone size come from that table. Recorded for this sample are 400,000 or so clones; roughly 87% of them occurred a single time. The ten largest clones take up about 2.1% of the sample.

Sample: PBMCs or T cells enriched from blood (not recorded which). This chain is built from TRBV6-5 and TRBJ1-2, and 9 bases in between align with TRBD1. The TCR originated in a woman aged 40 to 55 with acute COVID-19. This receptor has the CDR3 CASSRTGEGYGYTF. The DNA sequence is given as TGTGCCAGCAGTAGGACAGGGGAAGGCTATGGCTACACCTTC.